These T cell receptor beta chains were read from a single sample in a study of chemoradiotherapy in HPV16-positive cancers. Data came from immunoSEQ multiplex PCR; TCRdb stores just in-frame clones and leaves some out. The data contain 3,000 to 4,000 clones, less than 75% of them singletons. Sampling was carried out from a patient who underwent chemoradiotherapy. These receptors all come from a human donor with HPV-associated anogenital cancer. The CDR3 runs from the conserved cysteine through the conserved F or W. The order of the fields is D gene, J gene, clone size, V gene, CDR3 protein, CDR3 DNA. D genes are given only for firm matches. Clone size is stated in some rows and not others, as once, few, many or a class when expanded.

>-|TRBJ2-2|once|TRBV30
CAAMYLNTGELFF
TGTGCCGCGATGTACCTGAACACCGGGGAGCTGTTTTTT
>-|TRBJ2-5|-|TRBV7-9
CASSLAQWGTQYF
TGTGCCAGCAGCTTAGCTCAGTGGGGGACCCAGTACTTC
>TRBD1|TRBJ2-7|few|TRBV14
CASSQDRTGTYEQYF
TGTGCCAGCAGCCAAGATAGGACAGGAACCTACGAGCAGTACTTC
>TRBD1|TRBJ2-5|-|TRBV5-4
CASSSTGGQETQYF
TGTGCCAGCAGTTCGACAGGGGGCCAAGAGACCCAGTACTTC
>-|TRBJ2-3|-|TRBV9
CASSKGNGGTTDTQYF
TGTGCCAGCAGCAAAGGGAACGGCGGGACCACAGATACGCAGTATTTT
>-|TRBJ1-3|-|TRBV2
CASSEEPGVGNTIYF
TGTGCCAGCAGTGAAGAACCGGGGGTGGGAAACACCATATATTTT
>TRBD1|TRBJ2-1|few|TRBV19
CASSRQGDHEQFF
TGTGCCAGTAGTAGGCAGGGGGACCATGAGCAGTTCTTC
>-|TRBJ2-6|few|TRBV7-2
CASSLASLSGANVLTF
TGTGCCAGCAGCTTGGCCAGTCTCTCTGGGGCCAACGTCCTGACTTTC
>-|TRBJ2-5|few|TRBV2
CASSEGAGRGQETQYF
TGTGCCAGCAGTGAAGGGGCGGGGAGGGGGCAAGAGACCCAGTACTTC
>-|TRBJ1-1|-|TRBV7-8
CASSPLGGEAFF
TGTGCCAGCAGCCCACTAGGGGGTGAAGCTTTCTTT
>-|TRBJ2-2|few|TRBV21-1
CASREVWDRVGTGELFF
TGTGCCAGCAGAGAAGTATGGGACAGGGTCGGAACCGGGGAGCTGTTTTTT
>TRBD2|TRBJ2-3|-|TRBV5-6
CASSFLAGSDTQYF
TGTGCCAGCAGCTTTTTAGCGGGGTCAGATACGCAGTATTTT
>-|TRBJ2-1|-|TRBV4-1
CASSQDLNEQFF
TGCGCCAGCAGCCAAGATCTCAATGAGCAGTTCTTC
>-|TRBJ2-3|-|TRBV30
CAWAQGGNTQYF
TGTGCCTGGGCACAGGGTGGAAATACGCAGTATTTT
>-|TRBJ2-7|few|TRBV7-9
CASSLAGHYEQYF
TGTGCCAGCAGCTTGGCAGGGCACTACGAGCAGTACTTC
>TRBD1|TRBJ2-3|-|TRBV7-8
CASSLRPGQLSTDTQYF
TGTGCCAGCAGCTTACGACCGGGACAGCTTAGCACAGATACGCAGTATTTT